This TCR beta chain was retrieved from a study of blood T cells in healthy people across ages. Donors were healthy Caucasian individuals from Russia aged about 6 to 90. In this sample, this clonotype turned up a few times. The antigen is unknown. Overall study results and limits: Diversity of TCR beta per million T cells declined in a roughly linear way with age.

Per the germline V gene, CDR1 is MNHNS and CDR2 is SASEGT. The CDR3 runs 16 residues. V gave up 3 bases and J gave up 0 bases, with 14 bases separating them. Primers used in a second PCR of about 7 to 12 cycles were a sample-barcoded 5' primer and a J-beta primer mix. TCRdb used MiXCR to reprocess the 5' RACE reads, holding one entry per CDR3 protein. The data hold fewer than 900,000 distinct CDR3 sequences, with roughly 45% observed a single time. The chain is built from TRBV6-1 and TRBJ2-5; perhaps TRBD1 as D (6 bases). The clonotype originates from a woman aged 60 to 75 in good health. The sample was blood. The CDR3 sequence: CASSDSGHLYQETQYF. The CDR3 region has the DNA TGTGCCAGCAGTGATTCGGGACACCTGTACCAAGAGACCCAGTACTTC.